This note documents a single TCR beta chain sequence. Its target antigen remains unknown. No qualities accompany the bases; no much larger clone lies one base away. Participants in the prospective study were enrolled through a virtual design, were aged about 18 to 90 years, and lived in under 25 United States geographic areas. In the prospective study, cohorts were assigned on the basis of participant-reported clinical history obtained from a screening survey and a study questionnaire. ImmuneRACE Cohort 3 recovered participants were defined by two consecutive negative NP/OP PCR tests, healthcare professional clearance, or symptom resolution. Each participant in the prospective study had whole blood, serum and a nasopharyngeal or oropharyngeal swab collected by mobile phlebotomists. Prospective study participants could optionally give additional blood draws and questionnaires over a 2-month period. Before DNA extraction, prospective study blood samples were shipped either frozen or at room temperature.

The sample comes from a study of blood T cell repertoires in COVID-19 (dated by TCRdb to 2018 to 2020). Background on the whole study: The collaborator samples originated in the United States, Italy and Spain and spanned the acute and convalescent phases of COVID-19. A freely available public database, intended as a resource for researchers studying the immune response to SARS-CoV-2, is where the repertoires were released. Samples were obtained from the ongoing ImmuneRACE study (first 160 participants) and from over a thousand subjects provided by 6 global collaborators. The sample metadata nearly always contained a de-identified subject ID, COVID-19 status, age in years and sex. The material from the prospective study consisted of cDNA or gDNA derived from T cells, B-cell-depleted T cells, or PBMCs. Where HLA class I and class II types were available, the types were taken from metadata supplied by the sample provider, not from assay-based typing. Deeply sampled blood TCRbeta repertoires from subjects exposed to, actively infected with, or recovered from COVID-19 were included in the dataset. Study-wide conclusions, independent of this receptor: The quantity of clinical and demographic metadata differed by source and by participant and was supplied without curation.

According to the germline V gene, CDR1 reads LGHNA and CDR2 reads YSLEER. Measured from the cysteine to the phenylalanine, the CDR3 is 13 residues long. Kept here is only the CDR3 DNA, which spans 39 bases and is read in frame from base 1. The V and J ends are trimmed by 5 bases and 6 bases, leaving 13 bases between them. The immunoSEQ Assay, a bias-controlled multiplex PCR, was used to amplify TCRbeta CDR3 regions from genomic DNA. As for the original processing: The number of nucleated cells in each sample was estimated by amplification of reference gene primers within the assay. To quantify the absolute abundance of each unique TCRbeta CDR3 rearrangement, sequence reads were collapsed and filtered. Productive Simpson clonality was computed per sample as the square root of Simpson's diversity index over productive rearrangements. The source is immuneACCESS, and TCRdb retained only in-frame sequences with V and J called. Part of the clones is not carried over; for the studies checked, unresolved V genes explain less than half of this, and the remainder is unexplained. From that table come the V and J calls and clone size; the DNA was used to work out D and trimming. This sample is represented by roughly 370,000 clones; approximately 87% of them were singletons. Around 10% of the sample is held by the ten biggest clonotypes.

The material sequenced was PBMCs or T cells enriched from blood (not recorded which). Recombination linked TRBV4-3 to TRBJ1-2; the D region possibly corresponds to TRBD1 (6 bases align). The clonotype comes from a woman between 45 and 60 years old who had recovered from COVID-19. The CDR3 protein sequence reads: CASSSNRVNGYTF. The nucleotide sequence is given as TGCGCCAGCAGCTCCAACAGGGTTAATGGCTACACCTTC.